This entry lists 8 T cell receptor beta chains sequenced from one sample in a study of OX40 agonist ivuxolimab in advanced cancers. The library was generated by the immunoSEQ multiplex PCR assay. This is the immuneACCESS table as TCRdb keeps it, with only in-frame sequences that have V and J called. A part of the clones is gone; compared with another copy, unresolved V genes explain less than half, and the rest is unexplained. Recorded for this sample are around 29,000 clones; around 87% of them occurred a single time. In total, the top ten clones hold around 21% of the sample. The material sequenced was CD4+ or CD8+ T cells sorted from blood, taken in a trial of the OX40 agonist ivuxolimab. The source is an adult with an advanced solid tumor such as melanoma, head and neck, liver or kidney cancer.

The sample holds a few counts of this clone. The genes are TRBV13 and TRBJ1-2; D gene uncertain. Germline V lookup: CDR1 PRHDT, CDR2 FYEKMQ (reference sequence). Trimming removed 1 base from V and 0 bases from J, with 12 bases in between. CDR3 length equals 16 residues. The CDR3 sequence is CASSLAARSPNYGYTF. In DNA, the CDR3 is TGTGCCAGCAGCTTAGCGGCCCGGAGCCCTAACTATGGCTACACCTTC.

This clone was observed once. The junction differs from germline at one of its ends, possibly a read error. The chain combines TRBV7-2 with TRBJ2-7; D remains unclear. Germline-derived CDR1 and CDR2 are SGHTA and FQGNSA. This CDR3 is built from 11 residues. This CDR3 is CASTLYYEQYF. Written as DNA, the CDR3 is TGTGCCAGCACCTTATACTACGAGCAGTACTTC.

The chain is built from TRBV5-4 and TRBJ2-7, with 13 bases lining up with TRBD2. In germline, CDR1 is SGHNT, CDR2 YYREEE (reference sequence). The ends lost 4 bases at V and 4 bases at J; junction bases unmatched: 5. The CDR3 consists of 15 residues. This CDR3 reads CASSRWTSGSYEQYF. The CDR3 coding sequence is TGTGCCAGCAGCCGATGGACTAGCGGGAGTTACGAGCAGTACTTC.

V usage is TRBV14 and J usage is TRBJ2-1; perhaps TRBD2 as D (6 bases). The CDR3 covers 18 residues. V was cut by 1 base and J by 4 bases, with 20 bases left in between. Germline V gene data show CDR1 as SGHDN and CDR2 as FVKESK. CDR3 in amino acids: CASSQVGGAGTAYNEQFF. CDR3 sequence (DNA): TGTGCCAGCAGCCAAGTAGGAGGAGCCGGGACTGCTTACAATGAGCAGTTCTTC.

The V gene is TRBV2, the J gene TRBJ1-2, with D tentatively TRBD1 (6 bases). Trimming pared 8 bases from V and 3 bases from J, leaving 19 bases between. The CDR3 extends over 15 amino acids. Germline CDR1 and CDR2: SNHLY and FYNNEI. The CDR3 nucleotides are TGTGCCAGCTGGAATACAGGGAAGATTGACTATGGCTACACCTTC. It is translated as CASWNTGKIDYGYTF. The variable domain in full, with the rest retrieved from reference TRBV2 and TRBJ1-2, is EPEVTQTPSHQVTQMGQEVILRCVPISNHLYFYWYRQILGQKVEFLVSFYNNEISEKSEIFDDQFSVERPDGSNFTLKIRSTKLEDSAMYFCASWNTGKIDYGYTFGSGTRLTVV.

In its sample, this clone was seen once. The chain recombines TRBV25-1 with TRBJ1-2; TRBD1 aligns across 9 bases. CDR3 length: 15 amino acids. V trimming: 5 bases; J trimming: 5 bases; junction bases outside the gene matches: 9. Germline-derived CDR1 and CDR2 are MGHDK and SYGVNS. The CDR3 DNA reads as TGTGCCAGCAGTACCCCGGGACAGGGTGTATATGGCTACACCTTC. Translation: CASSTPGQGVYGYTF.

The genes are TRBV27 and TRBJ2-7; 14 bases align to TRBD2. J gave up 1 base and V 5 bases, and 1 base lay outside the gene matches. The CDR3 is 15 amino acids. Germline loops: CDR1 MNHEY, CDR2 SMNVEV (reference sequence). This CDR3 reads CASSGLAGGSYEQYF. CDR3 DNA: TGTGCCAGCAGTGGACTAGCGGGAGGATCCTACGAGCAGTACTTC.

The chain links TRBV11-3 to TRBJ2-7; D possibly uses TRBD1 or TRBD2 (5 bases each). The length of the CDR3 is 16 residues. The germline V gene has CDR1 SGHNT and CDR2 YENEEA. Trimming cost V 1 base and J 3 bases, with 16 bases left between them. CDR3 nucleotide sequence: TGTGCCAGCAGCTTAGGCCCGGGGCCCCCTCTCTACGAGCAGTACTTC. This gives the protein CASSLGPGPPLYEQYF.